This TCR beta chain is drawn from a study of T-cell memory formation after mild COVID-19. One entry per CDR3 protein results from TCRdb running MiXCR on the 5' RACE reads. Of 210,000 or so distinct CDR3 sequences listed, more than 25% are singletons. Study-level results: Within pre-infection memory, some responding clones were found, suggesting cross-reactive memory joined.

CDR3 length equals 15 residues. Trimming shortened V by 3 bases and J by 9 bases, and 18 bases separated the two germline ends. As regards this clonotype: Its specificity is not known.

The sequence came from an adult woman who had mild COVID-19 (a few samples of this study predate the infection). Cell type and time point are not known. This sequence joins TRBV12-3 or TRBV12-4 and TRBJ2-1; a weak D match, TRBD2 (5 bases). Sample: PBMCs or a T cell subset sorted from them (not recorded which). The CDR3 nucleotides are TGTGCCAGCAGTTTCATCGGCCGATCGGGGAGTGAGCAGTTCTTC. Translated, it gives CASSFIGRSGSEQFF.